This T cell receptor (beta chain) was sequenced during a study of OX40 agonist ivuxolimab in advanced cancers. For the wider study: Ivuxolimab, which targeted the costimulatory receptor OX40 (CD134), was an agonistic, fully human IgG2 monoclonal antibody. The dose-escalation cohort was 82.7% male with a mean age of around 64 years, ranging from roughly 23 to 90. Among the roughly 54 dose-escalation patients, some 19 had hepatocellular carcinoma, about 15 melanoma, 9 renal cell carcinoma and 9 head and neck cancer. Partial responses occurred in three dose-escalation patients: two with cutaneous melanoma and one with hepatocellular carcinoma. Patients were allowed to have had prior anti-PD-1, anti-PD-L1 or anti-CTLA-4 therapy, and approximately 37% of the dose-escalation patients had been treated with checkpoint inhibitors. The point of sequencing TCRbeta in the periphery was to test whether ivuxolimab changed TCR sequence diversity and drove clonal T-cell expansion. The paper covers the monotherapy dose-escalation part of the phase I ivuxolimab trial, which included N ≈ 57 patients. Intravenous ivuxolimab was administered to patients every 2 weeks at six dose levels: 0.01, 0.1, 0.3, 1.5, 3 and 10 mg/kg. What the authors observed across the whole study: Low levels of normalized T-cell clonal expansion were also seen in some nonresponding patients. Antigen specificity was not determined for the clonally expanded peripheral T cells. At doses of 0.1 to 3.0 mg/kg, clonal expansion of both CD4+ and CD8+ T cells in blood was seen between baseline and week 6. In the 0.1-3.0 mg/kg groups, partial responders had among the lowest normalized peripheral clonal expansion, particularly in CD8+ T cells. After ivuxolimab, expanded clones were on average more numerous among CD8+ T cells than among CD4+ T cells.

The trial excluded patients who had a history of autoimmune disease or were on systemic immunosuppression. In every dose cohort, peripheral blood was drawn for TCR sequencing at baseline, cycle 4 day 1, and cycle 7 day 1. Samples came from an open-label, multicenter, first-in-human phase I dose-escalation trial of ivuxolimab. The trial enrolled adults with locally advanced or metastatic head and neck squamous cell, hepatocellular, melanoma or renal cell carcinoma. Before TCR sequencing, CD4+ T cells and CD8+ T cells from peripheral blood were sorted into separate populations. Inclusive of the bounding cysteine and phenylalanine, the CDR3 is 16 residues long. Here the CDR3 DNA is all that survives: 48 bases in frame from base 1. As encoded in the germline V gene, CDR1 is SGHDT while CDR2 is YYEEEE. V and J are trimmed by 0 bases and 3 bases, and the gene matches miss 6 bases of the junction. Genomic DNA was extracted from sorted cells for sequencing of the TCRbeta CDR3 region. The immunoSEQ Assay was used for sequencing of TCRbeta CDR3 regions. In TCRdb, the immuneACCESS table is reduced to in-frame sequences with V and J assigned. These tables do not hold every clone; where another copy was compared, an unresolved V gene accounts for under half, and the others remain unexplained. A total of tens of thousands of clones appear in this sample, 80% to 95% of them only once. Jointly, the top ten make up 13% of the sample.

Note on this clone: The antigen it binds to is not known. No much larger clone is present one base from it, and per-base qualities are unavailable.

The receptor comes from an adult with an advanced solid tumor such as melanoma, head and neck, liver or kidney cancer. The V and J segments used are TRBV5-6 and TRBJ1-2; 9 nucleotides in the junction match TRBD1. Sequences were derived from CD4+ or CD8+ T cells sorted from blood, sampled in a trial of the OX40 agonist ivuxolimab. The CDR3 reads CASSLERDREYYGYTF. The sequence in DNA is TGTGCCAGCAGCTTGGAAAGGGACAGGGAATACTATGGCTACACCTTC.